Shown below are 19 T cell receptor beta chains from a single sample sequenced in a study of blood T cell repertoires in COVID-19 (dated by TCRdb to between 2020 and 2021). Receptors were amplified or captured by the immunoSEQ multiplex PCR assay. In TCRdb, the immuneACCESS table is reduced to in-frame sequences with V and J assigned. These tables do not hold every clone; where another copy was compared, an unresolved V gene accounts for under half, and the others remain unexplained. The sample data list over 200,000 clones, and about 89% of these were observed just once. The ten largest account for under 10% of the sample. Sequenced: PBMCs or T cells enriched from blood (not recorded which). The origin of the receptors is a middle-aged man who had recovered from COVID-19.

J is TRBJ1-6 and V is TRBV6-2 or TRBV6-3; TRBD1 might be the D (6 bases). This CDR3 spans 17 amino acids. Germline V gene data show CDR1 as MNHEY and CDR2 as SVGEGT. V was trimmed by 0 bases and J by 3 bases, leaving 12 bases between them. The CDR3 DNA follows: TGTGCCAGCAGTTACTCGACTACAGGGCTCTATAATTCACCCCTCCACTTT. This gives the protein CASSYSTTGLYNSPLHF.

CDR3 nucleotides: TGTGCCAGCAGCTCCGGGTCCTTCCTGAACACTGAAGCTTTCTTT. Residues: CASSSGSFLNTEAFF. The chain employs TRBV7-6 and TRBJ1-1; D gene uncertain. Deletions cut 4 bases from V and 0 bases from J, with 12 bases between. From germline, CDR1 is SGHVS and CDR2 FNYEAQ. The CDR3 extends over 15 amino acids.

The chain uses TRBV6-5 and TRBJ1-1; maybe TRBD1 (5 bases). CDR1 and CDR2 (germline): MNHEY, SVGAGI. The CDR3 extends over 13 amino acids. V gave up 5 bases and J gave up 5 bases, with 12 bases separating them. In DNA, the CDR3 is TGTGCCAGCAGTCTTCTGGGGCGGACTGAAGCTTTCTTT. This sequence encodes CASSLLGRTEAFF.

The chain links TRBV4-1 to TRBJ2-1; the match to TRBD2 covers 10 bases. The germline CDR1 and CDR2 sequences are MGHRA and YSYEKL. CDR3 length: 16 amino acids. With V trimmed by 3 bases and J by 6 bases, 8 bases remained unmatched. CDR3: CASSQGGLAGANEQFF. The CDR3 DNA reads TGCGCCAGCAGCCAGGGGGGCCTAGCGGGGGCCAATGAGCAGTTCTTC.

This clone was counted between two and nine times. CDR3 in DNA: TGTGCCAGCAGTTACTCGGCAAACACTGAAGCTTTCTTT. Translated: CASSYSANTEAFF. The chain employs TRBV6-5 and TRBJ1-1; no firm D call. Trimming took 0 bases from V and 2 from J, leaving 4 bases between them. This CDR3 is built from 13 residues. Germline-derived CDR1 and CDR2 are MNHEY and SVGAGI.

Note on this clone: Other DNA sequences in this sample translate to the same CDR3. This sequence joins TRBV7-8 and TRBJ1-2; D ambiguous. The CDR3 contains 13 residues. V lost 6 bases, J lost 5 bases, and 13 bases lay in between. Germline CDR1 is SGHVS and CDR2 is FQNEAQ. The DNA of the CDR3 is TGTGCCAGCAGTAGACTATCCTCTTATGGCTACACCTTC. Translated, it gives CASSRLSSYGYTF.

The chain joins TRBV27 to TRBJ2-3; 14 bases map to TRBD2. The V segment lost 0 bases and the J segment 1 base; nucleotides outside the gene matches: 3. CDR3 size: 18 residues. From germline, CDR1 is MNHEY and CDR2 SMNVEV (reference sequence). In DNA form, the CDR3 reads TGTGCCAGCAGTTTATCGGGGACTAGCGGGAGTGGCACAGATACGCAGTATTTT. This translates into CASSLSGTSGSGTDTQYF.

The chain is built from TRBV3-1 (or the pseudogene TRBV3-2) and TRBJ1-1; 8 bases fit TRBD1. The CDR3 has 15 residues. The junction had 14 bases not matched to a gene; V was cut back by 10 bases and J by 4 bases. Germline lookup yields CDR1 LGHDT and CDR2 YNNKEL (reference sequence). The CDR3 DNA is TGTGCCACCGGGACAGGTGGTCGGCGGGGCACTGAAGCTTTCTTT. Translated, it gives CATGTGGRRGTEAFF.

The V and J genes are TRBV4-1 and TRBJ2-1, with 10 positions matching TRBD1. The CDR3 has 16 residues. The trim removed 4 bases at V and 6 bases at J, leaving 9 bases unmatched. Germline V CDR1 and CDR2: MGHRA, YSYEKL. For the CDR3, the DNA is TGCGCCAGCAGCCTCGGACAGGGGGGATATCCCAATGAGCAGTTCTTC. Protein: CASSLGQGGYPNEQFF.

The rearrangement joins TRBV6-5 to TRBJ2-3, with D tentatively TRBD2 (6 bases). This CDR3 comprises 15 residues. Trimming shortened V by 5 bases and J by 2 bases, and 14 bases separated the two germline ends. In germline, CDR1 is MNHEY, CDR2 SVGAGI. The CDR3 here is CASSRLAEPTDTQYF. CDR3 nucleotide sequence: TGTGCCAGCAGTCGTTTAGCGGAGCCCACAGATACGCAGTATTTT.

This chain uses TRBV4-3 with TRBJ2-3; possible D gene TRBD2, 6 bases. Germline V gives CDR1 LGHNA, CDR2 YSLEER. V lost 0 bases and J 2 bases, leaving 15 bases between the germline ends. This CDR3 is 17 amino acids long. CDR3: CASSQDGGSIPTDTQYF. The CDR3 DNA is TGCGCCAGCAGCCAAGATGGGGGGAGTATTCCCACAGATACGCAGTATTTT.

Concerning this clone: The germline gene is not matched at one end of the junction; a read error may be the cause. The chain employs TRBV6-5 and TRBJ2-7; D remains ambiguous. Germline values: CDR1 MNHEY, CDR2 SVGAGI. This CDR3 spans 16 amino acids. CDR3 DNA: TGTGCCAGCAGTTATCAAGAACCTTACGACTCCCACGAGCAGTACTTC. Translated: CASSYQEPYDSHEQYF.

The chain joins TRBV11-1 to TRBJ2-5; TRBD1 aligns across 7 bases. Germline V gene data show CDR1 as SGHAT and CDR2 as FQDESV (reference sequence). V shed 5 bases, J shed 2 bases, and the junction held 8 bases outside the gene matches. The CDR3 has 15 residues. CDR3 sequence (DNA): TGTGCCAGCAGCCCAGGGGGATGGAGACAAGAGACCCAGTACTTC. It specifies CASSPGGWRQETQYF.

CDR3 DNA: TGCGCCAGCAGCTGGACTAGCGGGGGTCAAGAGACCCAGTACTTC. It encodes CASSWTSGGQETQYF. The rearrangement links TRBV5-1 to TRBJ2-5, with 13 bases fitting TRBD2. Germline CDR1 and CDR2: SGHRS and YFSETQ. V lost 3 bases, J lost 2 bases, and 1 base stayed unmatched. CDR3 size: 15 residues.

This chain connects TRBV6-5 to TRBJ2-1, with TRBD2 identical over 12 bases. V shed 4 bases and J 4 bases; nucleotides not matched to a gene: 2. This CDR3 region has 15 residues. Germline V gene sequence: CDR1 MNHEY, CDR2 SVGAGI. The CDR3 nucleotides are TGTGCCAGCAGTTCCGGGACTAGCGGGTACAATGAGCAGTTCTTC. It translates to CASSSGTSGYNEQFF.

The chain couples TRBV7-9 to TRBJ2-1; 10 positions agree with TRBD2. There are 17 residues in the CDR3. The V gene's germline CDR1 is SEHNR and CDR2 FQNEAQ (reference sequence). Germline trimming cut 6 bases from V and 3 bases from J; bases unmatched to any gene: 11. The CDR3 nucleotides are TGTGCCAGCAGTCCCCTGACCGGACTAGCGGTCTACAATGAGCAGTTCTTC. Protein: CASSPLTGLAVYNEQFF.

The V and J genes are TRBV4-1 and TRBJ2-2; possible D gene TRBD1, 5 bases. The CDR3 has 13 residues. The V and J ends lost 5 bases and 1 base respectively, with 5 bases between them. Germline loops: CDR1 MGHRA, CDR2 YSYEKL. CDR3 in amino acids: CASSDRNTGELFF. The CDR3 coding sequence is TGCGCCAGCAGCGACAGGAACACCGGGGAGCTGTTTTTT.

The V call is TRBV7-9, the J call TRBJ2-7; D unclear. The germline CDR1 and CDR2 sequences are SEHNR and FQNEAQ (reference sequence). The ends were cut back, 1 base at V and 1 base at J, with 11 bases in the middle. The CDR3 is 15 residues long. This CDR3 is CASSLVRDISYEQYF. The CDR3 DNA reads as TGTGCCAGCAGCTTAGTTAGAGACATATCCTACGAGCAGTACTTC.

The chain employs TRBV9 and TRBJ2-7; 7 bases align to TRBD1. V was clipped by 4 bases and J by 0 bases; unmatched bases: 7. The CDR3 is made up of 15 amino acids. The germline V gene has CDR1 SGDLS and CDR2 YYNGEE. The CDR3 coding sequence is TGTGCCAGCAGCACGTCGGACAGGTTCTCCTACGAGCAGTACTTC. This encodes CASSTSDRFSYEQYF. Full variable domain (remainder filled in from reference TRBV9 and TRBJ2-7): DSGVTQTPKHLITATGQRVTLRCSPRSGDLSVYWYQQSLDQGLQFLIQYYNGEERAKGNILERFSAQQFPDLHSELNLSSLELGDSALYFCASSTSDRFSYEQYFGPGTRLTVT.